Each of the 4 T cell receptor beta chains below was sequenced from the same sample in a study of regulatory T cells in long-lasting Graves disease. Time point denoted: newly diagnosed GD, antithyroid drugs for less than 3 months. The TCR library was prepared using RNA isolated from PBMCs. Building the TCR beta libraries relied on iRepertoire HTBI primers, and CDR3 regions underwent Arm-PCR. TCRdb re-analysed the multiplex PCR reads in MiXCR, keeping a single row per CDR3 protein. The table records 400,000 to 650,000 distinct CDR3 sequences, 15% to 20% of them present only once. These data were likewise used in another study, on T cells in Graves' hyperthyroidism and ophthalmopathy.

The sample was peripheral blood mononuclear cells (PBMCs), taken at new diagnosis, from a patient treated with antithyroid drugs. Receptors were obtained from a woman aged 40 to 65 with Graves disease.

The chain has TRBV19 and TRBJ2-1; no clear D. The CDR3 length is 15 residues. Germline V gene data show CDR1 as LNHDA and CDR2 as SQIVND (reference sequence). Trimming stripped 3 bases from V and 10 bases from J, with 19 bases between. DNA of the CDR3: TGTGCCAGTAGTATTTTGGGTAGTCAGACCTTGGAGCAGTTCTTC. Protein: CASSILGSQTLEQFF.

This clonotype was observed at least ten times. The chain carries TRBV6-5 and TRBJ1-1; D is unresolved. The V and J ends lost 4 bases and 4 bases respectively, with 10 bases between them. This CDR3 contains 13 residues. Germline-derived CDR1 and CDR2 are MNHEY and SVGAGI. The CDR3 loop reads CASSLRTTTEAFF. CDR3 bases: TGTGCCAGCAGTTTAAGGACCACCACTGAAGCTTTCTTT.

The gene calls are TRBV7-9 and TRBJ2-1, with D possibly TRBD1 on 6 matching bases. From germline, CDR1 is SEHNR and CDR2 FQNEAQ (reference sequence). Trimming stripped 5 bases from V and 1 base from J, with 9 bases between. The CDR3 length is 14 residues. The CDR3 reads CASSGRGSYNEQFF. The CDR3 nucleotides are TGTGCCAGCAGCGGCAGGGGTTCCTACAATGAGCAGTTCTTC.

This clonotype was seen only a few times. J is TRBJ1-6 and V is TRBV10-2; no clear D gene. Trimming shortened V by 2 bases and J by 13 bases, and 6 bases separated the two germline ends. The length of the CDR3 is 11 residues. Germline V gene lookup returns CDR1 WSHSY and CDR2 SAAADI. The CDR3 DNA reads TGCGCCAGCAGTGAGGGCAATCCCCTCCACTTT. Translation: CASSEGNPLHF.